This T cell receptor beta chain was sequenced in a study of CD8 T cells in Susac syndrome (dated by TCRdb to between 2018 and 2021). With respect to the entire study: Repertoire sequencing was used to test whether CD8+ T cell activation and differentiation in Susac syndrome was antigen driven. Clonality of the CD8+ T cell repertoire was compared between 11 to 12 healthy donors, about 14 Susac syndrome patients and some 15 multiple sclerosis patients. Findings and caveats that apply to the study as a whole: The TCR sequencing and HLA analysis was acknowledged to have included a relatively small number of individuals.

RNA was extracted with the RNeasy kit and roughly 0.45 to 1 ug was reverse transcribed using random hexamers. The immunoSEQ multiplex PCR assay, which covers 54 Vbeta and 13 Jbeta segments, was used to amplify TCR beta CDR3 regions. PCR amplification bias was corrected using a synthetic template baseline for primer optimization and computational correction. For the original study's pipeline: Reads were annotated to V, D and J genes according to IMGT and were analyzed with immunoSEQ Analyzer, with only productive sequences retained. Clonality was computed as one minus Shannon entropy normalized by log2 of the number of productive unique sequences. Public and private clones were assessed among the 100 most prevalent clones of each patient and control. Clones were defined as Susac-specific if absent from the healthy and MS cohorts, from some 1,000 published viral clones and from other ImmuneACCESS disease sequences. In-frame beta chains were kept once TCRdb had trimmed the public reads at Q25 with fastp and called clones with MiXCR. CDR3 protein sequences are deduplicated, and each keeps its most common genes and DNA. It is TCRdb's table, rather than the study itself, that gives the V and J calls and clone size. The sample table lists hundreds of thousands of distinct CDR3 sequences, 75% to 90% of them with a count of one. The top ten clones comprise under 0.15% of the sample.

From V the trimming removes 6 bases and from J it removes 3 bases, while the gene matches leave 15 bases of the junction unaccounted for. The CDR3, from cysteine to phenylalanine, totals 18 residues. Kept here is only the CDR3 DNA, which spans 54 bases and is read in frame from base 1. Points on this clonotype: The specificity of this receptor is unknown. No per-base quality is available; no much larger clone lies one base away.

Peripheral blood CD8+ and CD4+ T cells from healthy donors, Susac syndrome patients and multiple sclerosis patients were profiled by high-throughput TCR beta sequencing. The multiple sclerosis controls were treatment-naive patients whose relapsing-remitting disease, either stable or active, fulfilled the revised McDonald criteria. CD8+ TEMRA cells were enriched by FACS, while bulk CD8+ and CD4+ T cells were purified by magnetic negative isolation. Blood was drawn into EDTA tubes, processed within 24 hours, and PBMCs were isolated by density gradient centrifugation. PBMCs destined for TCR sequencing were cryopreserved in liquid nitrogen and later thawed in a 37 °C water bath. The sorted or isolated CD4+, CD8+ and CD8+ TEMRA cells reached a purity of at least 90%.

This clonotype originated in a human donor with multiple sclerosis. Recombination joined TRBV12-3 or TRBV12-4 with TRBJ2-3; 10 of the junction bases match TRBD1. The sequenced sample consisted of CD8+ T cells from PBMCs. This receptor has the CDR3 CASSYLPIPGQGTDTQYF. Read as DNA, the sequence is TGTGCCAGCAGCTACCTTCCGATTCCGGGACAGGGGACAGATACGCAGTATTTT.